Listed below are T cell receptor beta chains from one sample, sequenced in a study of cytomegalovirus exposure and HLA in healthy donors. Data came from immunoSEQ multiplex PCR; TCRdb stores just in-frame clones and leaves some out. In the table there are more than 95,000 clones, 86% of which are singletons. The sample comprised PBMCs. Receptors originate from a man younger than 35 in good health and CMV-seronegative. Both conserved end residues are part of each CDR3. A D gene is named only where the DNA matches it firmly. Rows give clone size only sometimes, using once, few, many, or a class for an expanded clone.

v_call	d_call	clone_size	j_call	cdr3_aa	cdr3_nt
TRBV18	TRBD2	.	TRBJ2-1	CASSPSREGRDEQFF	TGTGCCAGCTCACCTTCGCGGGAGGGCCGCGATGAGCAGTTCTTC
TRBV27	.	.	TRBJ2-7	CASSLLNTPYEQYF	TGTGCCAGCAGTTTGCTTAACACCCCCTACGAGCAGTACTTC
TRBV4-2	TRBD2	.	TRBJ2-1	CASSLSGLAGAISSYNEQFF	TGTGCCAGCAGCCTATCGGGACTAGCGGGGGCCATAAGCTCCTACAATGAGCAGTTCTTC
TRBV19	TRBD1	.	TRBJ1-1	CASSSARGDYTEAFF	TGTGCCAGTAGTTCCGCCAGGGGGGACTACACTGAAGCTTTCTTT
TRBV6-5	TRBD1	.	TRBJ1-5	CASSYSRGGGNQPQHF	TGTGCCAGCAGTTACTCGAGAGGGGGCGGCAATCAGCCCCAGCATTTT
TRBV6-6	TRBD2	once	TRBJ2-7	CASSPTSGRFSYEQYF	TGTGCCAGCAGCCCGACTAGCGGGAGGTTTTCCTACGAGCAGTACTTC
TRBV7-2	.	.	TRBJ2-7	CASSLWRADGEQYF	TGTGCCAGCAGCTTGTGGCGGGCCGACGGCGAGCAGTACTTC
TRBV30	TRBD1	.	TRBJ1-1	CAWNGQGEAFF	TGTGCCTGGAATGGACAGGGAGAAGCTTTCTTT
TRBV5-1	TRBD2	.	TRBJ2-7	CASSSGLAALSYEQYF	TGCGCCAGCAGCTCGGGACTAGCGGCCCTCTCCTACGAGCAGTACTTC
TRBV5-1	.	.	TRBJ1-1	CASSLVAGVNTEAFF	TGCGCCAGCAGCTTGGTTGCAGGGGTGAACACTGAAGCTTTCTTT
TRBV30	TRBD1	.	TRBJ2-7	CAWSGGTGGEIGNYEQYF	TGTGCCTGGAGCGGCGGGACAGGGGGCGAGATCGGAAACTACGAGCAGTACTTC
TRBV27	TRBD1	.	TRBJ2-7	CASSLYGQGAYEQYF	TGTGCCAGCAGTTTATACGGACAGGGGGCCTACGAGCAGTACTTC
TRBV19	TRBD1	.	TRBJ1-1	CASSPRNRGRTEAFF	TGTGCCAGTAGTCCCCGAAACAGGGGGCGAACTGAAGCTTTCTTT
TRBV2	TRBD2	.	TRBJ2-1	CASSPSGLAGGAGEQFF	TGTGCCAGCAGCCCATCGGGACTAGCGGGGGGGGCGGGTGAGCAGTTCTTC
TRBV7-9	.	.	TRBJ2-2	CASSSLLASSSTGELFF	TGTGCCAGCAGCTCCCTGTTGGCTAGTTCGAGCACCGGGGAGCTGTTTTTT
TRBV5-1	.	few	TRBJ2-7	CASSVLTGAYEQYF	TGCGCCAGCAGCGTGCTTACGGGGGCCTACGAGCAGTACTTC
TRBV30	.	.	TRBJ1-4	CAWSVGRNANEKLFF	TGTGCCTGGAGTGTTGGGAGGAATGCTAATGAAAAACTGTTTTTT
TRBV15	TRBD2	.	TRBJ2-2	CATSSTRLANTGELFF	TGTGCCACCAGCAGTACCCGACTAGCCAACACCGGGGAGCTGTTTTTT
TRBV5-4	TRBD2	few	TRBJ2-3	CASSSRLAADTQYF	TGTGCCAGCAGCTCCAGACTAGCAGCAGATACGCAGTATTTT
TRBV7-9	.	.	TRBJ1-1	CASSPDTGFTEAFF	TGTGCCAGCAGCCCCGACACAGGTTTCACTGAAGCTTTCTTT
TRBV6-1	.	.	TRBJ2-2	CASSPTDTGELFF	TGTGCCAGCAGTCCGACAGATACCGGGGAGCTGTTTTTT
TRBV18	.	.	TRBJ1-1	CASSPLHRDTEAFF	TGTGCCAGCTCACCACTCCACAGGGACACTGAAGCTTTCTTT